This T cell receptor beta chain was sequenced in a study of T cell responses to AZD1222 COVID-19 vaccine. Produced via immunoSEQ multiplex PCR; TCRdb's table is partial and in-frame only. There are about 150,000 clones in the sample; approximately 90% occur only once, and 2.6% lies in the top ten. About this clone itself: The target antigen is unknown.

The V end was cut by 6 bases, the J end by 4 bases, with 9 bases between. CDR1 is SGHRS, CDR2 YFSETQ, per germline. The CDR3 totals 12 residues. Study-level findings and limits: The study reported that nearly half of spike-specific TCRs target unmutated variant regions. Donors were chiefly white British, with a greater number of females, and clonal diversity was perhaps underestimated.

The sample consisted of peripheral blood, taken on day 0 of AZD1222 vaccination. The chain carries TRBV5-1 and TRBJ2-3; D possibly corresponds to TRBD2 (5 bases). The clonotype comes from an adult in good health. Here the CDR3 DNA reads TGCGCCAGCAAGGTGGGAGCAGATACGCAGTATTTT. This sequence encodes CASKVGADTQYF.